These T cell receptor beta chains were read from a single sample in a study of OX40 agonist ivuxolimab in advanced cancers. Sequencing was performed with immunoSEQ multiplex PCR; in TCRdb, only in-frame clones are kept and a portion is missing. The sample includes fewer than 60,000 clones, about 88% of them seen just once. The sample was CD4+ or CD8+ T cells sorted from blood, taken in a trial of the OX40 agonist ivuxolimab. Receptor source: an adult with an advanced solid tumor such as melanoma, head and neck, liver or kidney cancer. CDR3s leave out the opening cysteine and the closing phenylalanine or tryptophan. Fields, in order: CDR3 protein, J gene, V gene.

CDR3aa: ASSLDVASKETQY
j_gene: TRBJ2-5
v_gene: TRBV5-1

CDR3aa: ASSLAATSYEQY
j_gene: .
v_gene: TRBV5-1

CDR3aa: ASSAGRNYGYT
j_gene: TRBJ1-2
v_gene: TRBV27

CDR3aa: ASSQDWGTGAVRGYT
j_gene: TRBJ1-2
v_gene: TRBV4-1

CDR3aa: ASTDRDQSYEQY
j_gene: TRBJ2-7
v_gene: TRBV5-4

CDR3aa: ASSEGGRQPQH
j_gene: TRBJ1-5
v_gene: TRBV2

CDR3aa: AMGKTVANTGELF
j_gene: TRBJ2-2
v_gene: TRBV10-3

CDR3aa: ASSLDPETSGEETQY
j_gene: TRBJ2-5
v_gene: TRBV11-2

CDR3aa: ASSHTRNTEAF
j_gene: TRBJ1-1
v_gene: TRBV5-6

CDR3aa: ASSPGDRGIGGYT
j_gene: TRBJ1-2
v_gene: TRBV5-6

CDR3aa: ASSLGEGNQPQH
j_gene: TRBJ1-5
v_gene: TRBV5-1

CDR3aa: ASSQRTGGIFYEQY
j_gene: TRBJ2-7
v_gene: TRBV4-1

CDR3aa: ASSHRGLAVDEQF
j_gene: TRBJ2-1
v_gene: TRBV19

CDR3aa: ASSLARGHNEQY
j_gene: TRBJ2-7
v_gene: TRBV11-2

CDR3aa: ASSWDRSAGGTQY
j_gene: TRBJ2-3
v_gene: TRBV27

CDR3aa: ASSSGTGGPQLQETQY
j_gene: TRBJ2-5
v_gene: TRBV2

CDR3aa: SVPGGPYEQY
j_gene: TRBJ2-7
v_gene: TRBV29-1

CDR3aa: ASSPWTFYEQY
j_gene: TRBJ2-7
v_gene: TRBV7-2

CDR3aa: AWSVGYYGYT
j_gene: TRBJ1-2
v_gene: TRBV30

CDR3aa: ASSYGDSEAF
j_gene: TRBJ1-1
v_gene: TRBV6-5

CDR3aa: AWAQNTEAF
j_gene: TRBJ1-1
v_gene: TRBV30

CDR3aa: ASSLDQGIGLLNTEAF
j_gene: TRBJ1-1
v_gene: TRBV7-9

CDR3aa: AGATGAEQY
j_gene: TRBJ2-7
v_gene: TRBV2

CDR3aa: ASSLSEVAENQPQH
j_gene: TRBJ1-5
v_gene: TRBV4-1

CDR3aa: AWSPGSNQPQH
j_gene: TRBJ1-5
v_gene: TRBV30

CDR3aa: ASSVAGGREQY
j_gene: TRBJ2-7
v_gene: TRBV9

CDR3aa: ASSPGTVISYEQY
j_gene: TRBJ2-7
v_gene: TRBV7-9

CDR3aa: ASRAGDRGTDTQY
j_gene: TRBJ2-3
v_gene: TRBV5-4

CDR3aa: ASGFDTGTFNEKLF
j_gene: TRBJ1-4
v_gene: TRBV12-5

CDR3aa: AWSIEGAEGYT
j_gene: TRBJ1-2
v_gene: TRBV30

CDR3aa: ASRDPRGLSTSSKTQY
j_gene: TRBJ2-5
v_gene: TRBV2

CDR3aa: ASSYSSQGTEAF
j_gene: TRBJ1-1
v_gene: TRBV6-6

CDR3aa: ASSPGYSGTYEQY
j_gene: TRBJ2-7
v_gene: TRBV6-5

CDR3aa: AANGKGYT
j_gene: TRBJ1-2
v_gene: TRBV2

CDR3aa: ASSPGESSYNEQF
j_gene: TRBJ2-1
v_gene: TRBV5-1

CDR3aa: ASSRDRVSVYEQY
j_gene: TRBJ2-7
v_gene: TRBV5-1

CDR3aa: AWSDPGGEAF
j_gene: TRBJ1-1
v_gene: TRBV30

CDR3aa: ASSLGTGVPYEQY
j_gene: TRBJ2-7
v_gene: TRBV5-1

CDR3aa: ASSFMRRGVGEKLF
j_gene: TRBJ1-4
v_gene: TRBV27

CDR3aa: SVRTSEEQF
j_gene: TRBJ2-1
v_gene: TRBV29-1

CDR3aa: ASSYGQIYEQY
j_gene: TRBJ2-7
v_gene: TRBV6-5

CDR3aa: ASSLTVALVLDYGYT
j_gene: TRBJ1-2
v_gene: TRBV27

CDR3aa: ASSYSRTGSGYGYT
j_gene: TRBJ1-2
v_gene: TRBV6-5

CDR3aa: ASSAGDTGELF
j_gene: TRBJ2-2
v_gene: TRBV6-4

CDR3aa: ASRPSTDSYEQY
j_gene: TRBJ2-7
v_gene: TRBV19

CDR3aa: ASIKTGDSGNTIY
j_gene: TRBJ1-3
v_gene: TRBV5-4

CDR3aa: ATARDDGEQY
j_gene: TRBJ2-7
v_gene: TRBV27